The 21 T cell receptor beta chains given below trace back to one sample, sequenced in a study of technical replicates of blood from a handful of donors. Profiling relied on immunoSEQ multiplex PCR, and the TCRdb table lists in-frame clones only, not all of them. Among some 82,000 clones listed, roughly 97% were seen once. The specimen sequenced was T cells isolated from PBMCs. These receptor sequences come from a human donor in good health.

The chain joins TRBV7-9 to TRBJ2-7; D is perhaps TRBD1 (6 bases). CDR1 SEHNR and CDR2 FQNEAQ come from the germline V gene (reference sequence). The length of the CDR3 is 14 residues. V dropped 5 bases and J dropped 4 bases, with 15 bases sitting between them. The CDR3 protein is CASSQSGRGYEQYF. The CDR3 region has the DNA TGTGCCAGCAGCCAGTCGGGCAGGGGTTACGAGCAGTACTTC.

The chain employs TRBV28 and TRBJ1-5; the D gene is possibly TRBD1 (6 bases). In germline, CDR1 is MDHEN, CDR2 SYDVKM. The CDR3 loop spans 13 amino acids. The ends were cut back, 5 bases at V and 5 bases at J, with 10 bases in the middle. Here the CDR3 reads CASSLQGHQPQHF. For the CDR3, the DNA is TGTGCCAGCAGTCTACAGGGCCATCAGCCCCAGCATTTT.

This chain links TRBV11-2 with TRBJ1-4, with 8 positions matching TRBD1. CDR1 SGHAT and CDR2 FQNNGV come from the germline V gene. The CDR3 loop spans 19 amino acids. The trim removed 2 bases at V and 3 bases at J, leaving 14 bases unmatched. DNA of the CDR3: TGTGCCAGCAGCTTAAGGGGCGACAGGGGACAAAACCCTAATGAAAAACTGTTTTTT. This encodes CASSLRGDRGQNPNEKLFF.

This clone came up once. This sequence joins TRBV7-8 and TRBJ2-7, with 10 positions matching TRBD1. Germline CDR1 reads SGHVS; CDR2 reads FQNEAQ. The length of the CDR3 is 15 residues. Unmatched junction bases numbered 10, after V lost 5 bases and J lost 6 bases. This chain's CDR3 is CASSRIETGGFEQYF. Here the CDR3 DNA reads TGTGCCAGCAGCCGTATAGAGACAGGGGGCTTCGAGCAGTACTTC.

The chain combines TRBV14 with TRBJ2-1; the match to TRBD1 covers 9 bases. Trimming took 0 bases from V and 5 from J; bases not matched to a gene: 5. Germline CDR1 is SGHDN and CDR2 is FVKESK. The CDR3 length is 16 residues. The CDR3 loop is CASSQEFWTGDNEQFF. The CDR3 DNA reads as TGTGCCAGCAGCCAAGAATTTTGGACAGGGGACAATGAGCAGTTCTTC.

This chain joins TRBV7-9 and TRBJ2-1; 14 bases map to TRBD2. V shed 2 bases and J 5 bases; nucleotides not matched to a gene: 11. CDR3 length: 19 residues. The germline V gene has CDR1 SEHNR and CDR2 FQNEAQ (reference sequence). The CDR3 nucleotides read TGTGCCAGCAGCTTAAACCGTGGACTAGCGGGGGGAGTAAACAATGAGCAGTTCTTC. Protein product: CASSLNRGLAGGVNNEQFF.

The gene calls are TRBV11-3 and TRBJ2-2; TRBD2 aligns across 9 bases. With V trimmed by 1 base and J by 6 bases, 6 bases remained unmatched. CDR1 is SGHNT, CDR2 YENEEA, per germline. The CDR3 totals 16 residues. The CDR3 coding sequence is TGTGCCAGCAGCTTAGTCCGGACTAGCGTTCCCGGGGAGCTGTTTTTT. Its translation is CASSLVRTSVPGELFF.

This chain connects TRBV4-1 to TRBJ2-7; weak D call: TRBD2 (5 bases). The CDR3 spans 16 residues. Trimming removed 1 base at V and 1 base at J, with 14 bases between. Germline V CDR1 and CDR2: MGHRA, YSYEKL. CDR3 sequence: CASSQAFGELSYEQYF. Here the CDR3 DNA reads TGCGCCAGCAGCCAAGCGTTCGGGGAGCTTTCCTACGAGCAGTACTTC.

This chain uses TRBV5-1 with TRBJ1-1, with D perhaps TRBD1 (5 bases). V was trimmed by 6 bases and J by 1 base, leaving 13 bases between them. This CDR3 is built from 14 residues. Germline loops: CDR1 SGHRS, CDR2 YFSETQ. CDR3: CASTDLTGNTEAFF. Written as DNA, the CDR3 is TGCGCCAGCACGGATCTTACAGGGAACACTGAAGCTTTCTTT.

The rearrangement uses TRBV7-9 and TRBJ2-5; D uncertain. Germline V gene lookup returns CDR1 SEHNR and CDR2 FQNEAQ (reference sequence). The CDR3 spans 14 residues. Trimming shortened V by 4 bases and J by 5 bases, and 14 bases separated the two germline ends. The CDR3 protein is CASSSEESKETQYF. The DNA for the CDR3 is TGTGCCAGCAGCTCTGAAGAGAGCAAGGAGACCCAGTACTTC.

The chain combines TRBV5-6 with TRBJ2-2; the match to TRBD2 covers 8 bases. The germline gives CDR1 SGHDT, CDR2 YYEEEE. J gave up 0 bases and V 5 bases, and 0 bases lay outside the gene matches. The CDR3 spans 14 residues. In DNA, the CDR3 is TGTGCCAGCAGGCGGGGGGCGAACACCGGGGAGCTGTTTTTT. Translated: CASRRGANTGELFF. The complete variable domain, with remaining parts taken from reference TRBV5-6 and TRBJ2-2, reads DAGVTQSPTHLIKTRGQQVTLRCSPKSGHDTVSWYQQALGQGPQFIFQYYEEEERQRGNFPDRFSGHQFPNYSSELNVNALLLGDSALYLCASRRGANTGELFFGEGSRLTVL.

The chain uses TRBV7-9 and TRBJ2-2, with D perhaps matching TRBD1 (6 bases). V was trimmed by 5 bases and J by 2 bases, leaving 15 bases between them. CDR3 size: 16 residues. The germline gives CDR1 SEHNR, CDR2 FQNEAQ (reference sequence). CDR3 nucleotides: TGTGCCAGCAGCCCGCCGGGACACAGAAACACCGGGGAGCTGTTTTTT. The encoded protein is CASSPPGHRNTGELFF.

The chain links TRBV19 to TRBJ1-5; possibly TRBD1 for D (6 bases). The germline CDR1 and CDR2 sequences are LNHDA and SQIVND (reference sequence). V lost 6 bases and J lost 9, with 18 bases in between. The CDR3 is 14 residues long. The CDR3 loop is CASRGREGERPQHF. The CDR3 DNA reads TGTGCCAGTAGGGGGAGGGAGGGGGAAAGGCCCCAGCATTTT. The entire variable domain, with the rest obtained from reference TRBV19 and TRBJ1-5, is as follows: DGGITQSPKYLFRKEGQNVTLSCEQNLNHDAMYWYRQDPGQGLRLIYYSQIVNDFQKGDIAEGYSVSREKKESFPLTVTSAQKNPTAFYLCASRGREGERPQHFGDGTRLSIL.

The chain recombines TRBV9 with TRBJ2-7, with D perhaps TRBD2 (6 bases). The V gene lost 0 bases and the J gene lost 6 bases, with 13 bases spanning the gap. Germline CDR1 SGDLS, CDR2 YYNGEE. This CDR3 contains 14 residues. The CDR3 DNA is TGTGCCAGCAGCGTAGGATCGTCCGGGAGCGAGCAGTACTTC. Its protein is CASSVGSSGSEQYF.

The chain recombines TRBV30 with TRBJ2-3, with 10 nucleotides matching TRBD1. The V gene's germline CDR1 is GTSNPN and CDR2 SVGIG (reference sequence). The CDR3 runs 14 residues. The J segment lost 1 base and the V segment lost 3 bases, leaving 1 base of the junction unmatched. CDR3 in amino acids: CAWSGTGGTDTQYF. CDR3 DNA: TGTGCCTGGAGCGGGACAGGGGGCACAGATACGCAGTATTTT.

The V gene is TRBV4-1, the J gene TRBJ1-4; TRBD1 might be the D (6 bases). V was cut by 8 bases and J by 5 bases, with 18 bases left in between. The CDR3 length is 15 residues. The germline gives CDR1 MGHRA, CDR2 YSYEKL. CDR3 DNA: TGCGCCAGCGGGGTCGGAGGACAGTTAAATGAAAAACTGTTTTTT. It specifies CASGVGGQLNEKLFF.

This chain connects TRBV10-3 to TRBJ2-1; 10 bases agree with TRBD1. There are 14 residues in the CDR3. The germline CDR1 and CDR2 sequences are ENHRY and SYGVKD. V dropped 8 bases and J dropped 8; count of bases not matched to a gene: 9. The CDR3 loop is CAIRGGTGEDEQFF. Here the CDR3 DNA reads TGTGCCATCCGGGGGGGGACAGGGGAGGATGAGCAGTTCTTC.

V usage is TRBV28 and J usage is TRBJ2-7; 7 bases are a match to TRBD1. The CDR3 contains 15 residues. V lost 5 bases and J lost 5; bases outside the gene matches: 12. The germline gives CDR1 MDHEN, CDR2 SYDVKM. This CDR3 reads CASSPMTGLRNEQYF. As DNA, the CDR3 is TGTGCCAGCAGTCCCATGACAGGGTTGCGGAACGAGCAGTACTTC.

This clone has a single count. V gene TRBV5-1 combines with J gene TRBJ2-7; 9 nucleotides match TRBD1. V was pared by 0 bases and J by 5 bases, with 9 bases of the junction left unmatched. Germline assignment: CDR1 SGHRS and CDR2 YFSETQ. CDR3 length: 16 residues. The CDR3 loop is CASSLERTTGGNEQYF. The DNA for the CDR3 is TGCGCCAGCAGCTTGGAAAGGACGACAGGGGGTAACGAGCAGTACTTC.

This rearrangement joins TRBV2 to TRBJ2-5; 10 positions match TRBD2. The CDR3 runs 14 residues. The germline CDR1 and CDR2 sequences are SNHLY and FYNNEI. The V gene end was trimmed by 7 bases and the J gene end by 3 bases; junction bases not matched to a gene: 5. The CDR3 DNA follows: TGTGCCAGCACGGCAACTAGCGGGGAAGAGACCCAGTACTTC. Protein: CASTATSGEETQYF.

The CDR3 region has the DNA TGTGCCAGCAGACTAGCGGGAGGCCACAATGAGCAGTTCTTC. Translation: CASRLAGGHNEQFF. V gene TRBV27 combines with J gene TRBJ2-1; 12 bases align to TRBD2. The length of the CDR3 is 14 residues. CDR1 is MNHEY, CDR2 SMNVEV, per germline (reference sequence). Losses at the gene ends were 6 bases for V and 5 bases for J; bases not matched to a gene: 2.